One sample yielded the 18 T cell receptor beta chains listed below, sequenced in a study of OX40 agonist ivuxolimab in advanced cancers. The repertoire was sequenced with immunoSEQ multiplex PCR; TCRdb's copy has only in-frame clones and lacks some. The sample contains more than 65,000 clones, roughly 81% of which appear only once. The sequenced sample was CD4+ or CD8+ T cells sorted from blood, obtained in a trial of the OX40 agonist ivuxolimab. Source of these receptors: an adult with an advanced solid tumor such as melanoma, head and neck, liver or kidney cancer.

Turning to this clone: The germline gene is not matched at one end of the junction; a read error may be the cause. The chain recombines TRBV29-1 with TRBJ2-1; TRBD1 is a possible D gene (5 bases). The CDR3 loop spans 13 amino acids. Germline CDR1 and CDR2: SQVTM and ANQGSEA. The CDR3 loop is CSVEGDRYNGQFF. CDR3 coding DNA: TGCAGCGTTGAAGGAGACAGATACAATGGGCAGTTCTTC.

The J gene is TRBJ2-7, the V gene TRBV5-1; TRBD1 agrees at 12 bases. Unmatched junction bases numbered 8, after V lost 7 bases and J lost 6 bases. This CDR3 is 14 amino acids long. Germline V lookup: CDR1 SGHRS, CDR2 YFSETQ. The CDR3 here is CASRWDRGRGEQYF. In DNA, the CDR3 is TGCGCCAGCCGATGGGACAGGGGGCGAGGCGAGCAGTACTTC. The whole variable domain, remainder taken from reference TRBV5-1 and TRBJ2-7, is KAGVTQTPRYLIKTRGQQVTLSCSPISGHRSVSWYQQTPGQGLQFLFEYFSETQRNKGNFPGRFSGRQFSNSRSEMNVSTLELGDSALYLCASRWDRGRGEQYFGPGTRLTVT.

The chain has TRBV5-1 and TRBJ2-1; the D gene is possibly TRBD2 (5 bases). The CDR3 extends over 16 amino acids. Germline assignment: CDR1 SGHRS and CDR2 YFSETQ. V was shortened by 0 bases and J by 1 base, with 11 bases between the two germline ends. CDR3 nucleotides: TGCGCCAGCAGCTTGGACGGGGAGCTATCCTACAATGAGCAGTTCTTC. Encoded protein: CASSLDGELSYNEQFF.

The chain uses TRBV19 and TRBJ1-2; 9 nucleotides line up with TRBD1. This CDR3 comprises 15 residues. Germline CDR1 is LNHDA and CDR2 is SQIVND (reference sequence). V gave up 5 bases and J gave up 5 bases; unmatched junction bases: 9. CDR3 amino acids: CASSAPGQGGYGYTF. CDR3 bases: TGTGCCAGTAGTGCGCCGGGACAGGGAGGTTATGGCTACACCTTC.

V is TRBV7-2 and J is TRBJ2-1; tentative D call: TRBD2 (5 bases). This CDR3 comprises 15 residues. Trimming took 5 bases from V and 1 from J, leaving 12 bases between them. CDR1 and CDR2 (germline): SGHTA, FQGNSA. CDR3 nucleotides: TGTGCCAGCAGCATCCTAGCTCTTTCCTACAATGAGCAGTTCTTC. Its protein product is CASSILALSYNEQFF.

This rearrangement joins TRBV2 to TRBJ1-5; D remains ambiguous. Trimming removed 0 bases at V and 5 bases at J, with 8 bases between. This CDR3 comprises 14 residues. Germline V CDR1 and CDR2: SNHLY, FYNNEI. CDR3 region: CASSEAGSYQPQHF. Written as DNA, the CDR3 is TGTGCCAGCAGTGAAGCGGGGAGCTATCAGCCCCAGCATTTT.

Turning to this clone: The same CDR3 is also encoded by other DNA sequences in this sample. The rearrangement joins TRBV6-5 to TRBJ2-5; D possibly corresponds to TRBD1 (5 bases). This CDR3 contains 14 residues. Germline values: CDR1 MNHEY, CDR2 SVGAGI. Trimming took off 6 bases at V and 1 base at J, with 12 bases between the two ends. As DNA, the CDR3 is TGTGCCAGCAGCTCCGGACACCTCCAAGAGACCCAGTACTTC. Translated, it gives CASSSGHLQETQYF.

This clone was seen a single time. The chain combines TRBV11-2 with TRBJ2-5; TRBD1 aligns across 7 bases. The CDR3 is 16 residues long. V was clipped by 2 bases and J by 4 bases; unmatched bases: 10. Germline values: CDR1 SGHAT, CDR2 FQNNGV. CDR3 in DNA: TGTGCCAGCAGCTTAATAGCAGGGGGATTGAGAGAGACCCAGTACTTC. This sequence encodes CASSLIAGGLRETQYF.

The chain recombines TRBV6-1 with TRBJ2-7; 9 positions agree with TRBD1. CDR3 length: 15 residues. V shed 3 bases and J 3 bases; nucleotides not matched to a gene: 6. The germline gives CDR1 MNHNS, CDR2 SASEGT. The CDR3 protein is CASSDLDRGVYEQYF. The CDR3 DNA reads as TGTGCCAGCAGTGACCTCGACAGGGGGGTCTACGAGCAGTACTTC.

This sequence joins TRBV18 and TRBJ2-5, with a tentative D call TRBD2 (6 bases). This CDR3 spans 17 amino acids. The V and J ends lost 3 bases and 5 bases respectively, with 22 bases between them. Per germline, CDR1 KGHSH and CDR2 LQKENI. As DNA, the CDR3 is TGTGCCAGCTCACCGGCCCCAAGCGGGCCCCTTGGGGAGACCCAGTACTTC. Amino acid sequence: CASSPAPSGPLGETQYF.

The V call is TRBV6-5, the J call TRBJ2-3, with 9 bases lining up with TRBD2. J gave up 1 base and V 7 bases, and 6 bases lay outside the gene matches. Germline V lookup: CDR1 MNHEY, CDR2 SVGAGI. CDR3 length: 15 amino acids. CDR3 coding DNA: TGTGCCAGCAAAATAGCGGGAGTTGGCACAGATACGCAGTATTTT. Translated, it gives CASKIAGVGTDTQYF.

The CDR3, as DNA: TGTGCCAGCAGTTACCAGGGGGCGGGAGAGACCCAGTACTTC. Amino acids: CASSYQGAGETQYF. The rearrangement uses TRBV6-5 and TRBJ2-5; TRBD1 matches 8 bases. The V gene end was trimmed by 2 bases and the J gene end by 4 bases; junction bases not matched to a gene: 3. From germline, CDR1 is MNHEY and CDR2 SVGAGI. The CDR3 is 14 residues long.

The rearrangement joins TRBV7-2 to TRBJ1-6; D is possibly TRBD1 (5 bases). The CDR3 sequence is 12 residues long. Germline assignment: CDR1 SGHTA and CDR2 FQGNSA. V dropped 5 bases and J dropped 9 bases, with 8 bases sitting between them. The CDR3 protein is CASSHTGSPLHF. Written as DNA, the CDR3 is TGTGCCAGCAGCCACACAGGTTCACCCCTCCACTTT. Combining the CDR3 with reference TRBV7-2 and TRBJ1-6 gives the whole variable domain GAGVSQSPSNKVTEKGKDVELRCDPISGHTALYWYRQSLGQGLEFLIYFQGNSAPDKSGLPSDRFSAERTGGSVSTLTIQRTQQEDSAVYLCASSHTGSPLHFGNGTRLTVT.

This chain joins TRBV10-1 and TRBJ2-5, with 11 bases that match TRBD2. CDR1 is WNHNN and CDR2 is SYGVQD in the germline V gene (reference sequence). V lost 5 bases to trimming and J lost 4 bases; unmatched junction nucleotides: 6. The CDR3 is 15 residues long. Written as DNA, the CDR3 is TGCGCCAGCAGTCCGGGACTAGCGGTGGTAGAGACCCAGTACTTC. This encodes CASSPGLAVVETQYF.

The chain uses TRBV28 and TRBJ1-2, with a weak D call TRBD1 (5 bases). Germline assignment: CDR1 MDHEN and CDR2 SYDVKM. This CDR3 spans 15 amino acids. Trimming removed 2 bases from V and 2 bases from J, with 12 bases in between. CDR3 in DNA: TGTGCCAGCAGTTTAAATGGGGGGTGGAACTATGGCTACACCTTC. It translates to CASSLNGGWNYGYTF.

This rearrangement joins TRBV6-4 to TRBJ2-2; D not resolved. CDR3 size: 14 residues. The germline CDR1 and CDR2 sequences are MRHNA and SNTAGT. The V and J ends lost 5 bases and 2 bases respectively, with 9 bases between them. The CDR3 coding sequence is TGTGCCAGCAGTACCGAGAAAAACACCGGGGAGCTGTTTTTT. Translated: CASSTEKNTGELFF.

The chain combines TRBV4-2 with TRBJ2-5; possibly TRBD2 for D (5 bases). The CDR3 length is 18 residues. The V gene's germline CDR1 is LGHNA and CDR2 YNFKEQ. Trimming stripped 1 base from V and 0 bases from J, with 18 bases between. CDR3 bases: TGTGCCAGCAGCCAAGGAAAGCGGAGCGGCACTTACCAAGAGACCCAGTACTTC. Protein product: CASSQGKRSGTYQETQYF.

This chain joins TRBV5-4 and TRBJ2-3; 8 bases are shared with TRBD2. The CDR3 contains 14 residues. V shed 0 bases, J shed 6 bases, and the junction held 3 bases outside the gene matches. The germline CDR1 and CDR2 sequences are SGHNT and YYREEE (reference sequence). CDR3 DNA: TGTGCCAGCAGCTTGGTAGTAGCGGGGGATACGCAGTATTTT. Translating gives CASSLVVAGDTQYF.